These 23 T cell receptor beta chains share one sample of origin, sequenced in a study of shared clonotypes between healthy human individuals. Method: immunoSEQ multiplex PCR; TCRdb's copy keeps in-frame clones and lacks some. The sample has some 1.5 million clones; 95% to 99% are singletons. The source material was naive CD4+ T cells sorted from blood. The subset denotes: CD45RA+ positively selected. These receptors came from a young man in good health.

V is TRBV6-5 and J is TRBJ2-7, with D perhaps matching TRBD2 (6 bases). Trimming stripped 0 bases from V and 6 bases from J, with 18 bases between. The CDR3 sequence is 16 residues long. Germline V gives CDR1 MNHEY, CDR2 SVGAGI. Here the CDR3 reads CASSYSGRDLAGEQYF. The CDR3 DNA reads TGTGCCAGCAGTTACTCTGGGCGGGACTTGGCTGGCGAGCAGTACTTC.

As for this clone: The same CDR3 can be traced to other DNA sequences in this sample. V usage is TRBV11-3 and J usage is TRBJ2-1, with 8 positions matching TRBD1. The CDR3 covers 15 residues. Germline V gives CDR1 SGHNT, CDR2 YENEEA. Trimming removed 5 bases from V and 3 bases from J; junction bases left unmatched: 6. For the CDR3, the DNA is TGTGCCAGCAGCCCCCCCGGACAGGGCTACAATGAGCAGTTCTTC. Residues: CASSPPGQGYNEQFF. Variable domain in full (rest from reference TRBV11-3 and TRBJ2-1): EAGVVQSPRYKIIEKKQPVAFWCNPISGHNTLYWYLQNLGQGPELLIRYENEEAVDDSQLPKDRFSAERLKGVDSTLKIQPAELGDSAVYLCASSPPGQGYNEQFFGPGTRLTVL.

The chain combines TRBV13 with TRBJ2-1, with a possible D match to TRBD1 (6 bases). CDR1 and CDR2 (germline): PRHDT, FYEKMQ (reference sequence). Trimming took off 5 bases at V and 7 bases at J, with 21 bases between the two ends. The CDR3 totals 16 residues. As DNA, the CDR3 is TGTGCCAGCAGCCTAATGGGGGCGACTACAGGTAATGAGCAGTTCTTC. This gives the protein CASSLMGATTGNEQFF.

The V gene is TRBV6-1, the J gene TRBJ2-7; D not resolved. The germline V gene encodes CDR1 MNHNS and CDR2 SASEGT. CDR3 length: 11 amino acids. Trimming shortened V by 2 bases and J by 12 bases, and 11 bases separated the two germline ends. CDR3 sequence reads: CASSEYWPLYF. CDR3 bases: TGTGCCAGCAGTGAATACTGGCCGTTGTACTTC.

The chain has TRBV6-6 and TRBJ2-1; D gene unclear. Germline values: CDR1 MNHNY, CDR2 SVGAGI (reference sequence). The ends were cut back, 5 bases at V and 5 bases at J, with 7 bases in the middle. The CDR3 covers 12 residues. The DNA for the CDR3 is TGTGCCAGCAGTCGACAAGACAATGAGCAGTTCTTC. Its translation is CASSRQDNEQFF.

The V call is TRBV5-5, the J call TRBJ2-1; 8 nucleotides match TRBD2. CDR3 length: 13 amino acids. V gave up 7 bases and J gave up 5 bases; unmatched junction bases: 5. CDR1 and CDR2 (germline): SGHKS, YYEKEE (reference sequence). The chain's CDR3 is CASGLAVHNEQFF. In DNA form, the CDR3 reads TGTGCCAGCGGACTAGCTGTCCACAATGAGCAGTTCTTC.

The chain recombines TRBV9 with TRBJ1-3; 7 positions agree with TRBD1. V trimming: 2 bases; J trimming: 2 bases; junction bases outside the gene matches: 4. In germline, CDR1 is SGDLS, CDR2 YYNGEE. The CDR3 is 15 amino acids. CDR3 sequence reads: CASSVFDRAGNTIYF. The CDR3 region has the DNA TGTGCCAGCAGCGTCTTTGACAGGGCTGGAAACACCATATATTTT.

This clone was detected once. CDR3 DNA sequence: TGTGCCAGCAGGTCTAGCGGGGACTACGAGCAGTACTTC. This encodes CASRSSGDYEQYF. J is TRBJ2-7 and V is TRBV2; the match to TRBD2 covers 9 bases. This CDR3 is 13 amino acids long. The germline CDR1 and CDR2 sequences are SNHLY and FYNNEI. After removal of 6 bases from V and 3 bases from J, the junction contained 3 bases not matched to a gene.

The V call is TRBV5-1, the J call TRBJ2-3; TRBD1 might be the D (6 bases). The CDR3 contains 16 residues. Germline loops: CDR1 SGHRS, CDR2 YFSETQ. Trimming left V 1 base short and J 3 bases short, with 15 bases between. CDR3 amino acids: CASSLPLSGQTDTQYF. CDR3 nucleotide sequence: TGCGCCAGCAGCTTGCCCCTCAGTGGACAGACAGATACGCAGTATTTT.

This clone was recorded once. The V and J genes are TRBV6-1 and TRBJ1-3, with D tentatively TRBD1 (6 bases). Trimming took off 3 bases at V and 2 bases at J, with 8 bases between the two ends. This CDR3 contains 14 residues. Germline assignment: CDR1 MNHNS and CDR2 SASEGT. The CDR3 DNA reads TGTGCCAGCAGTGAGCACAGGGCTGGAAACACCATATATTTT. Translating gives CASSEHRAGNTIYF.

The rearrangement links TRBV20-1 to TRBJ2-7; D unclear. CDR1 is DFQATT and CDR2 is SNEGSKA in the germline V gene (reference sequence). V was cut by 6 bases and J by 6 bases, with 9 bases left in between. This CDR3 contains 10 residues. The CDR3 region is CSADRIEQYF. CDR3 bases: TGCAGTGCAGACCGGATCGAGCAGTACTTC.

The chain uses TRBV9 and TRBJ2-5, with 7 bases fitting TRBD2. Germline trimming cut 0 bases from V and 6 bases from J; bases unmatched to any gene: 8. This CDR3 is built from 15 residues. Per germline, CDR1 SGDLS and CDR2 YYNGEE. CDR3 amino acids: CASSVAGGGGKTQYF. In DNA, the CDR3 is TGTGCCAGCAGCGTAGCGGGAGGAGGCGGAAAGACCCAGTACTTC. Combining the CDR3 with reference TRBV9 and TRBJ2-5 gives the whole variable domain DSGVTQTPKHLITATGQRVTLRCSPRSGDLSVYWYQQSLDQGLQFLIQYYNGEERAKGNILERFSAQQFPDLHSELNLSSLELGDSALYFCASSVAGGGGKTQYFGPGTRLLVL.

The chain carries TRBV19 and TRBJ2-4; weak D call: TRBD2 (5 bases). Trimming stripped 6 bases from V and 1 base from J, with 13 bases between. CDR1 is LNHDA, CDR2 SQIVND, per germline (reference sequence). CDR3 length: 15 residues. The CDR3 sequence: CASSAPGEAKNIQYF. The CDR3 region has the DNA TGTGCCAGTAGCGCGCCCGGGGAGGCCAAAAACATTCAGTACTTC. Together with reference TRBV19 and TRBJ2-4, the CDR3 gives the full variable domain: DGGITQSPKYLFRKEGQNVTLSCEQNLNHDAMYWYRQDPGQGLRLIYYSQIVNDFQKGDIAEGYSVSREKKESFPLTVTSAQKNPTAFYLCASSAPGEAKNIQYFGAGTRLSVL.

This sequence joins TRBV7-9 and TRBJ2-7; D remains ambiguous. Germline V gene data show CDR1 as SEHNR and CDR2 as FQNEAQ (reference sequence). V dropped 1 base and J dropped 2 bases, with 18 bases sitting between them. The CDR3 extends over 17 amino acids. The CDR3 region has the DNA TGTGCCAGCAGCTTAGAGTTTTCCCAGGTCGGGCCCTACGAGCAGTACTTC. Translating it yields CASSLEFSQVGPYEQYF.

The J gene is TRBJ1-1, the V gene TRBV2, with TRBD1 as a possible D gene (6 bases). V was shortened by 6 bases and J by 1 base, with 12 bases between the two germline ends. The CDR3 has 14 amino acids. CDR1 is SNHLY, CDR2 FYNNEI, per germline. The CDR3 DNA sequence: TGTGCCAGCAGGGGCCCCAGGGGGAACACTGAAGCTTTCTTT. As protein: CASRGPRGNTEAFF.

The genes are TRBV6-6 and TRBJ2-7; D may be TRBD2 (6 bases). CDR1 MNHNY and CDR2 SVGAGI come from the germline V gene (reference sequence). V dropped 5 bases and J dropped 6 bases, with 17 bases sitting between them. CDR3 length: 14 amino acids. CDR3: CASSHPGLAGEQYF. CDR3 bases: TGTGCCAGCAGTCACCCGGGACTTGCAGGCGAGCAGTACTTC.

A note on this clone: The same CDR3 also results from other DNA sequences found in this sample. This rearrangement joins TRBV28 to TRBJ1-5; no definite D call. V was shortened by 6 bases and J by 2 bases, with 5 bases between the two germline ends. The CDR3 runs to 12 residues. Germline V gene lookup returns CDR1 MDHEN and CDR2 SYDVKM. CDR3 nucleotide sequence: TGTGCCAGCAGGAGTGGCAATCAGCCCCAGCATTTT. It translates to CASRSGNQPQHF.

The chain couples TRBV28 to TRBJ1-5; no clear D gene. This CDR3 is 14 amino acids long. V shed 4 bases and J shed 6 bases, with 13 bases lying between them. CDR1 and CDR2 (germline): MDHEN, SYDVKM. CDR3 bases: TGTGCCAGCAGTTCGTCTCTGGGATCTCAGCCCCAGCATTTT. This sequence encodes CASSSSLGSQPQHF.

This clone appeared once. This sample includes further DNA sequences coding for the same CDR3. The chain carries TRBV14 and TRBJ1-5; D is unresolved. Trimming took off 1 base at V and 7 bases at J, with 8 bases between the two ends. The CDR3 runs to 13 residues. Germline CDR1 and CDR2: SGHDN and FVKESK. CDR3 bases: TGTGCCAGCAGCCAAGGCCTGGACCAGCCCCAGCATTTT. It codes for CASSQGLDQPQHF.

The V gene is TRBV5-1, the J gene TRBJ1-1, with no clear D. The V end lost 6 bases, the J end lost 5 bases, and 17 bases lay between the germline ends. Per the germline V gene, CDR1 is SGHRS and CDR2 is YFSETQ. The CDR3 length is 14 residues. The CDR3 DNA sequence: TGCGCCAGCAAGGACCGACCGGCCAGTACTGAAGCTTTCTTT. Encoded protein: CASKDRPASTEAFF.

The chain couples TRBV5-6 to TRBJ2-5, with D possibly being TRBD1 (6 bases). The CDR3 consists of 15 residues. Germline CDR1 SGHDT, CDR2 YYEEEE. Deletions cut 0 bases from V and 4 bases from J, with 13 bases between. In DNA, the CDR3 is TGTGCCAGCAGCTTGGATGGGGGCTGGGGAGAGACCCAGTACTTC. Protein: CASSLDGGWGETQYF.

This clone was detected once. The chain is built from TRBV5-1 and TRBJ2-5, with TRBD1 identical over 9 bases. The CDR3 has 15 amino acids. CDR1 is SGHRS, CDR2 YFSETQ, per germline. V was clipped by 0 bases and J by 3 bases; unmatched bases: 3. CDR3 coding DNA: TGCGCCAGCAGCTTGGTTACAGGGGGCGAAGAGACCCAGTACTTC. Amino acid sequence: CASSLVTGGEETQYF.

The chain employs TRBV4-1 and TRBJ2-4; D is uncertain. Germline loops: CDR1 MGHRA, CDR2 YSYEKL. CDR3 length equals 16 residues. Trimming took off 4 bases at V and 0 bases at J, with 13 bases between the two ends. CDR3: CASSPKDRVAKNIQYF. The CDR3 region has the DNA TGCGCCAGCAGCCCCAAAGATAGGGTAGCCAAAAACATTCAGTACTTC.